Following are 31 T cell receptor delta chains from one sample sequenced in a study of gamma-delta T cells after stem cell transplantation. TCRdb redid clone calling on the RT-PCR reads using CATT. The sample lists over a thousand delta-chain clones; around 2% were seen once. Specimen: gamma-delta T cells. All receptors come from a human donor. It is not recorded whose cells these are; they may come from a transplant donor.

This clone was observed a few times. The TCRdb protein, from a much larger clone, departs from this DNA's translation at residue 12, likely by read error; the protein shown derives from the DNA. V is TRDV2 and J is TRDJ1; 8 positions agree with TRDD3. The CDR3 loop spans 14 amino acids. From germline, CDR1 is GEAIGNYY and CDR2 EKD. DNA for the CDR3: TGTGCCTGTGACACCATACTGGGGGCCGATAAACCCATCTTT. This translates into CACDTILGADKPIF.

With regard to this clone: A read error is the likely source, as a far larger clone sits one nucleotide away. The sample holds other DNA sequences that translate to the same CDR3. The chain recombines TRDV2 with TRDJ1; maybe TRDD3 (5 bases). CDR3 length: 14 residues. In germline, CDR1 is GEAIGNYY, CDR2 EKD. V dropped 4 bases and J dropped 7 bases, with 18 bases sitting between them. CDR3 loop: CACDTVGENFKLIF. For the CDR3, the DNA is TGTGCCTGTGATACCGTAGGGGAGAACTTTAAACTCATCTTT.

Within the sample, this clone is medium-sized. This may arise from a read error, as a much more abundant clone is one base away. Other DNA sequences in this sample translate to the same CDR3. V gene TRDV2 combines with J gene TRDJ1; no firm D call. Trimming removed 1 base at V and 0 bases at J, with 23 bases between. CDR3 length: 19 amino acids. CDR1 is GEAIGNYY, CDR2 EKD, per germline. The CDR3 DNA is TGTGCCTGTGACACGGTAACGAATGGCGTGGAGACGTACACCGATAAACTCATCTTT. Translating gives CACDTVTNGVETYTDKLIF.

With respect to this clone: This DNA translates differently at residue 4 from the TCRdb protein, which is that of a much larger clone; a read error is likely, and the protein shown is the DNA's own translation. The chain combines TRDV2 with TRDJ1; 11 nucleotides line up with TRDD3. The germline V gene has CDR1 GEAIGNYY and CDR2 EKD. CDR3 length equals 16 residues. The trim removed 4 bases at V and 1 base at J, leaving 7 bases unmatched. The CDR3 nucleotides read TGTGCCTGTGAATTTCTACTGGGGGATAGCACCGATAAACTCATCTTT. It encodes CACEFLLGDSTDKLIF.

This clone occurred a few times. Since a far larger clone is one base different, this is likely a read error. Other DNA variants within this sample encode the same CDR3. The chain carries TRDV1 and TRDJ1; 8 nucleotides align to TRDD3. Germline CDR1 TSWWSYY, CDR2 QGS. The CDR3 has 17 amino acids. The CDR3 protein is CALGEGTGGFHTDKLIF. In nucleotides, the CDR3 is TGTGCCCTTGGGGAAGGTACTGGGGGCTTCCACACCGATAAACTCATCTTT.

This clone was recorded a few times. For this DNA, TCRdb reports the protein of a much larger clone, which diverges at residue 3, most likely from a read error; the protein presented here is translated directly from the DNA. This sample includes further DNA sequences coding for the same CDR3. The gene calls are TRDV2 and TRDJ1, with 11 bases lining up with TRDD3. The CDR3 has 16 amino acids. CDR1 GEAIGNYY and CDR2 EKD come from the germline V gene. This CDR3 reads CARDFLLGDSTDKLIF. The DNA of the CDR3 is TGTGCCCGTGACTTTCTACTGGGGGATAGCACCGATAAACTCATCTTT.

On this clone itself: The protein in TCRdb stems from a much larger clone and differs at residue 13 from this DNA's translation, likely a read error; here the protein is translated from the DNA. The chain links TRDV2 to TRDJ1; no firm D call. Germline CDR1 and CDR2: GEAIGNYY and EKD. This CDR3 has 16 residues. CDR3 residues: CACDTAEAKYTDNLIF. The CDR3 DNA reads TGTGCCTGTGACACCGCAGAGGCGAAGTACACCGATAACCTCATCTTT.

This clone is labeled as hyperexpanded. Within the sample, other DNA sequences also encode this same CDR3. The chain is built from TRDV2 and TRDJ1; the D gene could be TRDD2 or TRDD3 (5 bases each). Germline V CDR1 and CDR2: GEAIGNYY, EKD. The V and J ends lost 0 bases and 0 bases respectively, with 19 bases between them. CDR3 size: 18 residues. CDR3 protein: CACDTVSSGGFYTDKLIF. CDR3 DNA sequence: TGTGCCTGTGACACCGTCTCTTCCGGGGGGTTTTACACCGATAAACTCATCTTT.

The table lists this clone with a few counts. This likely reflects a read error, since a far larger clone is one base away. This specimen includes other DNA sequences encoding the same CDR3. The genes are TRDV2 and TRDJ1, with D perhaps TRDD3 (5 bases). With 0 bases removed from V and 0 bases from J, the gap between germline ends came to 28 bases. The CDR3 is 21 amino acids. CDR1 and CDR2 (germline): GEAIGNYY, EKD. The CDR3 nucleotides are TGTGCCTGTGACACCGTGGGGCTATTGGGAGGATATAAATTGTACACCGATAAACTCATCTTT. This translates into CACDTVGLLGGYKLYTDKLIF.

This chain links TRDV1 with TRDJ1, with TRDD3 matching 11 bases. The V gene's germline CDR1 is TSWWSYY and CDR2 QGS. The CDR3 sequence is 17 residues long. The V gene end was trimmed by 9 bases and the J gene end by 0 bases; junction bases not matched to a gene: 12. CDR3 protein: CALTKYWGIINTDKLIF. CDR3 DNA sequence: TGTGCTCTCACCAAGTACTGGGGGATAATAAACACCGATAAACTCATCTTT.

A remark on this clone: Since a far larger clone is one base different, this is likely a read error. This chain connects TRDV2 to TRDJ1; TRDD3 might be the D (5 bases). CDR3 length: 14 residues. Trimming removed 3 bases at V and 7 bases at J, with 17 bases between. Germline V gene lookup returns CDR1 GEAIGNYY and CDR2 EKD. CDR3: CACDAVGENFKLIF. The CDR3 DNA reads TGTGCCTGTGACGCCGTAGGGGAGAACTTTAAACTCATCTTT.

About this clone itself: This DNA's translation and the protein TCRdb lists, from a much larger clone, do not match at residue 11, likely due to a read error; the protein shown is translated from the DNA. The CDR3 DNA is TGTGCCTGTGACACGAGCTTCACTGGGGGATGCGCGCACTTCGATAAACTCATCTTT. The encoded protein is CACDTSFTGGCAHFDKLIF. The chain couples TRDV2 to TRDJ1, with 10 bases aligning to TRDD3. This CDR3 comprises 19 residues. From germline, CDR1 is GEAIGNYY and CDR2 EKD. V was clipped by 1 base and J by 4 bases; unmatched bases: 17.

Points on this clone: The protein recorded in TCRdb matches a much larger clone and deviates from this DNA's translation at residue 11, suggesting a read error; the protein here is obtained by translating the DNA. The rearrangement links TRDV2 to TRDJ1; 8 nucleotides align to TRDD3. The V gene end was trimmed by 0 bases and the J gene end by 6 bases; junction bases not matched to a gene: 11. The CDR3 sequence is 16 residues long. CDR1 and CDR2 (germline): GEAIGNYY, EKD. The CDR3 DNA reads TGTGCCTGTGACACCGTCCAGCTGGGGGACATAAATAAACTCATCTTT. This encodes CACDTVQLGDINKLIF.

Turning to this clone: The protein in TCRdb stems from a much larger clone and differs at residue 13 from this DNA's translation, likely a read error; here the protein is translated from the DNA. V and J are TRDV2 and TRDJ1; 11 bases agree with TRDD3. CDR3 length: 16 residues. The germline CDR1 and CDR2 sequences are GEAIGNYY and EKD. As DNA, the CDR3 is TGTGCCTGTGACTTTCTACTGGGGGATAGCACCGATAACCTCATCTTT. Its protein product is CACDFLLGDSTDNLIF.

This clone was seen more than once but under ten times. This DNA translates differently at residue 19 from the TCRdb protein, which is that of a much larger clone; a read error is likely, and the protein shown is the DNA's own translation. The V and J genes are TRDV2 and TRDJ1, with 8 bases lining up with TRDD3. The V gene's germline CDR1 is GEAIGNYY and CDR2 EKD. CDR3 length: 21 amino acids. The CDR3 coding sequence is TGTGCCTGTGACACCGTGGGGCTATTGGGGGGATATAAATTGTACACCGATAAACCCATCTTT. Translation: CACDTVGLLGGYKLYTDKPIF.

The sample holds a few counts of this clone. This probably arose from a read error, given a far larger clone one base away. The gene calls are TRDV2 and TRDJ1, with 10 positions matching TRDD3. The CDR3 sequence is 17 residues long. V shed 1 base and J 0 bases; nucleotides not matched to a gene: 7. Germline lookup yields CDR1 GEAIGNYY and CDR2 EKD. The CDR3: CACDTLGDPVYTDKLIF. In DNA form, the CDR3 reads TGTGCCTGTGACACACTGGGGGATCCAGTGTACACCGATAAACTCATCTTT.

This clone was seen a few times. One base separates it from a far larger clone, so it is likely a read error. In the same sample, other DNA sequences code for this CDR3. The rearrangement uses TRDV2 and TRDJ1, with D perhaps TRDD2 or TRDD3 (5 bases each). CDR1 and CDR2 from the germline V gene are GEAIGNYY and EKD. Trimming stripped 1 base from V and 0 bases from J, with 38 bases between. The CDR3 consists of 24 residues. CDR3 amino acids: CACDTVLGRDPNELVSTYTDKLIF. CDR3 nucleotide sequence: TGTGCCTGTGACACGGTATTGGGGCGCGATCCTAATGAACTGGTCTCGACGTACACCGATAAACTCATCTTT.

This clone showed up just a few times. This likely traces to a read error, being one base from a far larger clone. Other DNA sequences within the sample encode an identical CDR3. V and J are TRDV2 and TRDJ1; tentatively, D is TRDD3 (5 bases). The CDR3 contains 14 residues. Germline lookup yields CDR1 GEAIGNYY and CDR2 EKD. The CDR3 region is CACDTVGENFKLIF. The CDR3 region has the DNA TGTGCCTGTGACACCGTAGGGGAGAACTTTAAACTTATCTTT.

Remarks on this clone: With only one base between it and a far larger clone, this is likely a read error. In the same sample, other DNA sequences code for this CDR3. The genes are TRDV2 and TRDJ1; tentatively, D is TRDD2 or TRDD3 (5 bases each). The ends were cut back, 1 base at V and 0 bases at J, with 38 bases in the middle. Germline assignment: CDR1 GEAIGNYY and CDR2 EKD. This CDR3 spans 24 amino acids. The CDR3, as DNA: TGTGCCTGTGACACGGTATTGGGACGCGATCCTAATGAACTGGTCTCAACGTACACCGATAAACTCATCTTT. It encodes CACDTVLGRDPNELVSTYTDKLIF.

This clone was recorded a few times. The TCRdb protein comes from a much larger clone and disagrees with this DNA's translation at residue 3, likely due to a read error; the protein given here is derived from the DNA. The V gene is TRDV1, the J gene TRDJ3; 10 bases fit TRDD3. Germline V CDR1 and CDR2: TSWWSYY, QGS. CDR3 length: 23 residues. This chain's CDR3 is CAPGLATRTGGSTFSWDTRQMFF. The CDR3 nucleotides are TGTGCTCCTGGGCTGGCTACTAGGACTGGGGGATCCACTTTCTCCTGGGACACCCGACAGATGTTTTTC.

This clone was found a few times. This DNA's translation and the protein TCRdb lists, from a much larger clone, do not match at residue 16, likely due to a read error; the protein shown is translated from the DNA. The CDR3 bases are TGTGCCTGTGACACACTGGGGGATCCAGCGTACACCGATAAACTCACCTTT. As protein: CACDTLGDPAYTDKLTF. The chain combines TRDV2 with TRDJ1; 10 bases fit TRDD3. Germline V gene sequence: CDR1 GEAIGNYY, CDR2 EKD. This CDR3 is 17 amino acids long.

Note on this clone: The protein given by TCRdb reflects a much larger clone and differs at residue 4 from this DNA's translation, likely from a read error; the protein shown is the DNA's translation. The rearrangement uses TRDV2 and TRDJ3; 9 nucleotides agree with TRDD3. V was pared by 5 bases and J by 0 bases, with 10 bases of the junction left unmatched. The CDR3 loop spans 19 amino acids. Germline V CDR1 and CDR2: GEAIGNYY, EKD. CDR3 loop: CACGRTGGPSSWDTRQMFF. The DNA of the CDR3 is TGTGCCTGTGGCCGTACTGGGGGACCGAGCTCCTGGGACACCCGACAGATGTTTTTC.

As for this clone: With only one base between it and a far larger clone, this is likely a read error. Other nucleotide sequences in the sample specify the same CDR3. The chain joins TRDV2 to TRDJ1, with 8 bases aligning to TRDD3. Germline CDR1 GEAIGNYY, CDR2 EKD. Germline trimming cut 0 bases from V and 0 bases from J; bases unmatched to any gene: 17. There are 20 residues in the CDR3. The CDR3 DNA follows: TGTGCCTGTGACACCCCCCGCTCCTGGGGGACCGAATTGTACACCGATAAACTCATCTTT. Amino acid sequence: CACDTPRSWGTELYTDKLIF.

Concerning this clone itself: The amino acid sequence in TCRdb belongs to a much larger clone and departs from this DNA's translation at residue 6, likely a sequencing read error; the sequence shown is translated from the DNA. The genes are TRDV1 and TRDJ1, with TRDD3 matching 7 bases. This CDR3 is 21 amino acids long. V lost 1 base, J lost 0 bases, and 20 bases stayed unmatched. Looked up from germline, CDR1 is TSWWSYY and CDR2 is QGS. CDR3 nucleotide sequence: TGTGCTCTTGGGGAACAATCGGATACGCGACTCAATGGGGTGTACACCGATAAACTCATCTTT. Translated: CALGEQSDTRLNGVYTDKLIF.

This clone showed up just a few times. It is likely a read error: a sequence one base away is far more abundant. Other DNA sequences in the sample encode the same CDR3. V gene TRDV3 combines with J gene TRDJ1, with TRDD3 matching over 7 bases. Germline V gene data show CDR1 as TVYSNPD and CDR2 as GDNSRS (reference sequence). The CDR3 length is 18 residues. The CDR3: CASGAGGINSKHEQKLIF. CDR3 nucleotide sequence: TGTGCGAGTGGGGCCGGGGGGATCAACAGCAAGCATGAACAAAAACTCATCTTT.

This clone turned up a few times. The amino acid sequence in TCRdb belongs to a much larger clone and departs from this DNA's translation at residue 7, likely a sequencing read error; the sequence shown is translated from the DNA. V usage is TRDV3 and J usage is TRDJ1; 11 bases are shared with TRDD3. Germline CDR1 TVYSNPD, CDR2 GDNSRS (reference sequence). V gave up 2 bases and J gave up 1 base; unmatched junction bases: 18. The CDR3 consists of 19 residues. The CDR3 DNA is TGTGCCTTTCACTCCTATACCTCGTGGGGGATACGAGGCACCGATAAACTCATCTTT. Translation: CAFHSYTSWGIRGTDKLIF.

In this sample, this clone is hyperexpanded. Distinct nucleotide sequences in the sample also encode this CDR3. This chain links TRDV2 with TRDJ1; D is undetermined. Germline V lookup: CDR1 GEAIGNYY, CDR2 EKD. V was cut by 1 base and J by 0 bases, with 23 bases left in between. This CDR3 is 19 amino acids long. In DNA form, the CDR3 reads TGTGCCTGTGACACGGTAACGAATGGTGTGGAGACGTACACCGATAAACTCATCTTT. Translation: CACDTVTNGVETYTDKLIF.

In the case of this clone: The protein given by TCRdb reflects a much larger clone and differs at residue 6 from this DNA's translation, likely from a read error; the protein shown is the DNA's translation. This rearrangement joins TRDV2 to TRDJ1, with 8 bases lining up with TRDD3. The V gene's germline CDR1 is GEAIGNYY and CDR2 EKD. After removal of 0 bases from V and 0 bases from J, the junction contained 17 bases not matched to a gene. CDR3 size: 20 residues. The CDR3 region has the DNA TGTGCCTGTGACACCACCCGTTCCTGGGGGACCGAATTGTACACCGATAAACTCATCTTT. Amino acids: CACDTTRSWGTELYTDKLIF.

This clone was recorded a few times. With a far larger clone one base away, a read error is the likely cause. This chain uses TRDV2 with TRDJ1; D could derive from TRDD2 or TRDD3 (5 bases each). The CDR3 loop spans 24 amino acids. Germline V gives CDR1 GEAIGNYY, CDR2 EKD. Trimming stripped 5 bases from V and 0 bases from J, with 42 bases between. CDR3 DNA sequence: TGTGCCTGTGGCACGGTATTGGGACGCGATCCTAATGAACTGGTCTCGACGTACACCGATAAACTCATCTTT. The encoded protein is CACGTVLGRDPNELVSTYTDKLIF.

A remark on this clone: The TCRdb protein comes from a much larger clone and disagrees with this DNA's translation at residue 15, likely due to a read error; the protein given here is derived from the DNA. CDR3 bases: TGTGCTCTTGGGGAACCCCCGAGCCCTTTCCGTACTGGGGGAGCCACCGATAAACTCATCTTT. Translating gives CALGEPPSPFRTGGATDKLIF. This chain connects TRDV1 to TRDJ1, with 9 bases lining up with TRDD3. This CDR3 region has 21 residues. Germline assignment: CDR1 TSWWSYY and CDR2 QGS. Trimming took 1 base from V and 1 from J; bases not matched to a gene: 19.

A few counts support this clone. With only one base between it and a far larger clone, this is likely a read error. V and J are TRDV1 and TRDJ3; D is unclear. Per the germline V gene, CDR1 is TSWWSYY and CDR2 is QGS. The length of the CDR3 is 24 residues. The DNA for the CDR3 is TGTGCTCTTGGGGAACTAGGCATCGGATTCGGCATTCATACAAGCTCCTGTGACACCCGACAGATGTTTTTC. Translation gives CALGELGIGFGIHTSSCDTRQMFF.